This T cell receptor beta chain was sequenced during a study of T-cell memory formation after mild COVID-19. The CDR3 consists of 14 residues. The V gene's germline CDR1 is MNHEY and CDR2 SVGAGI. Trimming cost V 0 bases and J 1 base, with 7 bases left between them. This clonotype has at least ten counts. Its antigen is as yet unknown. MiXCR, run by TCRdb on the 5' RACE reads, gives a single entry per CDR3 protein. The sample yields about 560,000 distinct CDR3 sequences, about a sixth seen once. General study findings and limits: Of the contracting clones, CD4+ ones lay mainly in CM and EM, and CD8+ ones in EMRA.

This chain links TRBV6-5 with TRBJ2-7; perhaps TRBD2 as D (6 bases). The sequence derives from an adult woman who had mild COVID-19 (a few samples of this study predate the infection). Cell type and time point are not known. Sequenced: PBMCs or a T cell subset sorted from them (not recorded which). The CDR3 protein is CASSYSGGSYEQYF. The CDR3, as DNA: TGTGCCAGCAGTTACTCGGGGGGATCCTACGAGCAGTACTTC.